This T cell receptor beta chain appears in the sequencing data of a study of CD8+CD57+ T cells in acquired aplastic anemia. Patients selected for sequencing had displayed CD8+CD57+ cell expansion by flow cytometry. The CDR3 spans 14 residues. CDR1 and CDR2 (germline): SEHNR, FQNEAQ (reference sequence). V lost 5 bases, J lost 6 bases, and 6 bases stayed unmatched. On this clonotype itself: The missing conserved phenylalanine or tryptophan at the end of this CDR3 makes a read error likely.

Using genomic DNA as the template, TCR beta VDJ and CDR3 profiling was carried out. Each CDR3 protein is one row after TCRdb ran MiXCR on the reads. The sample lists around 430,000 distinct CDR3 sequences, around 30% occurring once. The material sequenced was sorted CD4+, CD8+, or CD8+CD57+ T cells (not recorded which) from PBMCs. This clonotype was obtained from a human donor with aplastic anemia. The chain combines TRBV7-9 with TRBJ2-7, with 11 bases aligning to TRBD2. The CDR3 DNA is TGTGCCAGCAGCCCGGGACTAGCGGAGATCGAGCAGTACCTC. Protein: CASSPGLAEIEQYL.